Listed below are T cell receptor beta chains from one sample, sequenced in a study of blood T cell repertoires in COVID-19. Using immunoSEQ multiplex PCR, the repertoire was profiled, and TCRdb retains in-frame clones only, with some absent. This table has around 370,000 clones, approximately 89% appearing once. Sequenced sample: peripheral blood. Receptors originate from a woman younger than 30 who had recovered from COVID-19. Each CDR3 is given with its conserved first and last residue. A D gene is named only where the DNA matches it firmly. Not all rows give a size; the values are once, few, many and, for expanded clones, a class.

CDR3nt: TGTGCCAGCAGTTATATCGGGACAGGGAAAAATGAGCAGTTCTTC
CDR3aa: CASSYIGTGKNEQFF
j_gene: TRBJ2-1
v_gene: TRBV6-2/TRBV6-3
d_gene: TRBD1
abundance: once

CDR3nt: TGTGCCAGCAGCGAATCAGGGGGGACTGAAGCTTTCTTT
CDR3aa: CASSESGGTEAFF
j_gene: TRBJ1-1
v_gene: TRBV3-1/TRBV3-2
d_gene: TRBD1
abundance: NA

CDR3nt: TGTGCCAGCAGCCCTAGGACAGTTAGCAATCAGCCCCAGCATTTT
CDR3aa: CASSPRTVSNQPQHF
j_gene: TRBJ1-5
v_gene: TRBV7-8
d_gene: NA
abundance: NA

CDR3nt: TGTGCCAGCAGCTTATATCGGGGTTTGGATAGAGATGAGCAGTTCTTC
CDR3aa: CASSLYRGLDRDEQFF
j_gene: TRBJ2-1
v_gene: TRBV7-9
d_gene: NA
abundance: NA

CDR3nt: TGTGCCAGCAGCTTGGTGGGGAGAACTGAAAAACTGTTTTTT
CDR3aa: CASSLVGRTEKLFF
j_gene: TRBJ1-4
v_gene: TRBV5-6
d_gene: NA
abundance: NA

CDR3nt: TGTGCCAGCAGCGACATCAGGGAGGCGGCTGGGGCCAACGTCCTGACTTTC
CDR3aa: CASSDIREAAGANVLTF
j_gene: TRBJ2-6
v_gene: TRBV5-4
d_gene: NA
abundance: NA

CDR3nt: TGTGCCAGCAGCCGTGGCAGCGGGGAGTCTGGGGCCAACGTCCTGACTTTC
CDR3aa: CASSRGSGESGANVLTF
j_gene: TRBJ2-6
v_gene: TRBV3-1/TRBV3-2
d_gene: TRBD2
abundance: NA

CDR3nt: TGTGCCAGCAGCCAAGTCACAGGGTACACAGGATTGGGTGAGCAGTTCTTC
CDR3aa: CASSQVTGYTGLGEQFF
j_gene: TRBJ2-1
v_gene: TRBV3-1/TRBV3-2
d_gene: NA
abundance: NA

CDR3nt: TGTGCCAGCAGCCGGGTTCGAGGGAGGACTGAAGCTTTCTTT
CDR3aa: CASSRVRGRTEAFF
j_gene: TRBJ1-1
v_gene: TRBV5-6
d_gene: NA
abundance: NA

CDR3nt: TGCGCCAGCAGCCTAGACGACACAGATACGCAGTATTTT
CDR3aa: CASSLDDTDTQYF
j_gene: TRBJ2-3
v_gene: TRBV5-1
d_gene: NA
abundance: NA

CDR3nt: TGTGCCAGCAGCGGTCTAGCGAGGAACACCGGGGAGCTGTTTTTT
CDR3aa: CASSGLARNTGELFF
j_gene: TRBJ2-2
v_gene: TRBV7-9
d_gene: NA
abundance: few

CDR3nt: TGCAGTGCCAGTCTTCCAGGGGATGCAGATACGCAGTATTTT
CDR3aa: CSASLPGDADTQYF
j_gene: TRBJ2-3
v_gene: TRBV20-1
d_gene: NA
abundance: NA

CDR3nt: TGTGCCATCAGTGAGTCCCGAACAGGGCCGGGAAATGAGCAGTTCTTC
CDR3aa: CAISESRTGPGNEQFF
j_gene: TRBJ2-1
v_gene: TRBV10-3
d_gene: NA
abundance: NA

CDR3nt: TGTGCCAGCAGAGGCGGCAGGGTTACTCAGCCCCAGCATTTT
CDR3aa: CASRGGRVTQPQHF
j_gene: TRBJ1-5
v_gene: TRBV7-2
d_gene: NA
abundance: NA

CDR3nt: TGTGCCAGCAGCAAAGGGAAGGGGAACGGCTACACCTTC
CDR3aa: CASSKGKGNGYTF
j_gene: TRBJ1-2
v_gene: TRBV21-1
d_gene: NA
abundance: NA

CDR3nt: TGTGCCAGCAGCCCCGGGACAGGGAAAAATAGCAATCAGCCCCAGCATTTT
CDR3aa: CASSPGTGKNSNQPQHF
j_gene: TRBJ1-5
v_gene: TRBV4-2
d_gene: TRBD1
abundance: NA

CDR3nt: TGTGCCAGCACCCAAGGGGGAAGGGAAGAGACCCAGTACTTC
CDR3aa: CASTQGGREETQYF
j_gene: TRBJ2-5
v_gene: TRBV5-4
d_gene: NA
abundance: once

CDR3nt: TGTGCCAGCAGCCCGAAGCAGGGGGGGAACACTGAAGCTTTCTTT
CDR3aa: CASSPKQGGNTEAFF
j_gene: TRBJ1-1
v_gene: TRBV11-3
d_gene: TRBD1
abundance: NA

CDR3nt: TGCAGCGTTAGGGGGCGTAGCACAGATACGCAGTATTTT
CDR3aa: CSVRGRSTDTQYF
j_gene: TRBJ2-3
v_gene: TRBV29-1
d_gene: TRBD1
abundance: few

CDR3nt: TGCGCCAGCAGCCAAGAGGCACTAGCGGCTTTGAACACCGGGGAGCTGTTTTTT
CDR3aa: CASSQEALAALNTGELFF
j_gene: TRBJ2-2
v_gene: TRBV4-3
d_gene: TRBD2
abundance: NA

CDR3nt: TGTGCCTGGAGGGAGAGGGGGGGATTAGCTAACTATGGCTACACCTTC
CDR3aa: CAWRERGGLANYGYTF
j_gene: TRBJ1-2
v_gene: TRBV30
d_gene: NA
abundance: NA

CDR3nt: TGCGCCAGCAGCCAAGGGACTAGCGGGAGTACGAATGAGCAGTTCTTC
CDR3aa: CASSQGTSGSTNEQFF
j_gene: TRBJ2-1
v_gene: TRBV4-1
d_gene: TRBD2
abundance: NA

CDR3nt: TGTGCCAGTAGTTTGACAGGGGACAATGAGCAGTTCTTC
CDR3aa: CASSLTGDNEQFF
j_gene: TRBJ2-1
v_gene: TRBV19
d_gene: TRBD1
abundance: NA

CDR3nt: TGTGCCAGCAGAACCGGGACTAGCGGACCTAACACCGGGGAGCTGTTTTTT
CDR3aa: CASRTGTSGPNTGELFF
j_gene: TRBJ2-2
v_gene: TRBV9
d_gene: TRBD2
abundance: NA

CDR3nt: TGTGCCAGCAGCTTCACCCGCAGCGTAAACTATGGCTACACCTTC
CDR3aa: CASSFTRSVNYGYTF
j_gene: TRBJ1-2
v_gene: TRBV5-6
d_gene: NA
abundance: NA

CDR3nt: TGTGCCAGCAGTGAAAGGGGCTCTCGGGGGGCATGGTATCAGCCCCAGCATTTT
CDR3aa: CASSERGSRGAWYQPQHF
j_gene: TRBJ1-5
v_gene: TRBV2
d_gene: NA
abundance: few